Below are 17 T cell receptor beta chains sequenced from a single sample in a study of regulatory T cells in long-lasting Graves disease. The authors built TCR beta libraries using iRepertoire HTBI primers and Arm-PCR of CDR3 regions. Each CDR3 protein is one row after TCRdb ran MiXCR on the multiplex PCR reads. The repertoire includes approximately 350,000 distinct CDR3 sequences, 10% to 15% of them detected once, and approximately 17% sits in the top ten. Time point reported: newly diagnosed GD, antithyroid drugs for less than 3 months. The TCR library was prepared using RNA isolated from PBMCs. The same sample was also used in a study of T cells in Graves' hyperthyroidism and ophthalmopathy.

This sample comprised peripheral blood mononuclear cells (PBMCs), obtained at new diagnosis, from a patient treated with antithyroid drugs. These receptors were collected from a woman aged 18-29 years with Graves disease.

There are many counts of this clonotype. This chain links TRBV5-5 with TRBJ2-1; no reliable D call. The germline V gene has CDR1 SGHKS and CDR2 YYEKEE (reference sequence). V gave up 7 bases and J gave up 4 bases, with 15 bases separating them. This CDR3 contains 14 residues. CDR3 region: CASFPNMPYNEQFF. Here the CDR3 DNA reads TGTGCCAGCTTCCCCAACATGCCGTACAATGAGCAGTTCTTC.

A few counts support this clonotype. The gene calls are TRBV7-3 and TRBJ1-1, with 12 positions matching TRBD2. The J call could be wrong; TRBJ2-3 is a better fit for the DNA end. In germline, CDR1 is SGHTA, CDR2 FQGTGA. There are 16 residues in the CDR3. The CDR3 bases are TGTGCCAGCAGCCCCAGCCTAGCGGGAGGGCCTATAGGGCAGTATTTT. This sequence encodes CASSPSLAGGPIGQYF.

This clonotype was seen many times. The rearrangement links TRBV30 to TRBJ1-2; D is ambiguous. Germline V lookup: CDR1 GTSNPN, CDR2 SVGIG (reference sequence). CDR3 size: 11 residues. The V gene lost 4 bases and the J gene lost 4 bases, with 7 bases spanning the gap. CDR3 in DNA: TGTGCCTGGATCCAGAGCTATGGCTACACCTTC. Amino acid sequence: CAWIQSYGYTF.

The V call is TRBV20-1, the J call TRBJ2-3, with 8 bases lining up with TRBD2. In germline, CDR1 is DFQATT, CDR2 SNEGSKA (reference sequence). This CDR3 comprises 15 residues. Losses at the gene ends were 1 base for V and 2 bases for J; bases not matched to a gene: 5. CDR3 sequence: CSARAGGGYTDTQYF. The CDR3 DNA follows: TGCAGTGCTAGAGCGGGCGGGGGGTACACAGATACGCAGTATTTT.

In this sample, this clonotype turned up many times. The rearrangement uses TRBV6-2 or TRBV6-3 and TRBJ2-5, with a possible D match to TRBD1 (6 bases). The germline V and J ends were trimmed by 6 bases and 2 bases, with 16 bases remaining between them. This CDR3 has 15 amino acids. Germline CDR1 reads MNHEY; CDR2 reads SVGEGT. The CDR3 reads CASSPLGRGQETQYF. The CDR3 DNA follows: TGTGCCAGCAGCCCCCTGGGCAGGGGACAAGAGACCCAGTACTTC.

In DNA form, the CDR3 reads TGCGCCAGCAGCCACGAAAAGATGAGAAGTAACTATGGCTACACCTTC. Amino acids: CASSHEKMRSNYGYTF. This chain uses TRBV4-1 with TRBJ1-2; no reliable D call. V was shortened by 3 bases and J by 1 base, with 15 bases between the two germline ends. The CDR3 contains 16 residues. Looked up from germline, CDR1 is MGHRA and CDR2 is YSYEKL.

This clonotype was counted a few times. DNA for the CDR3: TGTGCCAGCACTACCTCCCTCTATGGCTACACCTTC. This encodes CASTTSLYGYTF. The chain uses TRBV6-1 and TRBJ1-2; the D is unclear. Per germline, CDR1 MNHNS and CDR2 SASEGT. This CDR3 contains 12 residues. V was clipped by 7 bases and J by 4 bases, with 10 bases between them.

This CDR3 is CASRYGASSSYEQYF. CDR3 nucleotides: TGTGCCAGTCGCTACGGAGCATCGAGCTCCTACGAGCAGTACTTC. The chain links TRBV19 to TRBJ2-7, with D unresolved. Looked up from germline, CDR1 is LNHDA and CDR2 is SQIVND (reference sequence). This CDR3 spans 15 amino acids. Trimming removed 8 bases from V and 0 bases from J, with 17 bases in between.

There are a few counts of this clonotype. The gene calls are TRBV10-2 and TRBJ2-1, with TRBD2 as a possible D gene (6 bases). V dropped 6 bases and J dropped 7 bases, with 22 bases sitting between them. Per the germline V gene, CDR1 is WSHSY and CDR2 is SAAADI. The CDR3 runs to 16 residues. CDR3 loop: CASSDPLGGVSNEQFF. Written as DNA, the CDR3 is TGCGCCAGCAGCGACCCCTTGGGGGGAGTATCAAATGAGCAGTTCTTC.

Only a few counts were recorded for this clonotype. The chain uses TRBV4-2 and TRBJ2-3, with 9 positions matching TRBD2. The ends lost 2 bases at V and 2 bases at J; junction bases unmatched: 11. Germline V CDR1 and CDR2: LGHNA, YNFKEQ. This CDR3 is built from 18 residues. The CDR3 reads CASSQNSGLALITDTQYF. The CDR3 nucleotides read TGTGCCAGCAGCCAAAATTCCGGACTAGCGCTAATCACAGATACGCAGTATTTT.

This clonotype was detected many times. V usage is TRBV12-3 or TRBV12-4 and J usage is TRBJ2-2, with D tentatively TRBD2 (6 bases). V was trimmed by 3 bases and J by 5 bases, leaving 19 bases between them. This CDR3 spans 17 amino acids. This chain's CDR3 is CASSFKSRGRRTGELFF. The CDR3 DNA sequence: TGTGCCAGCAGTTTTAAGTCGCGGGGTCGGCGAACCGGGGAGCTGTTTTTT.

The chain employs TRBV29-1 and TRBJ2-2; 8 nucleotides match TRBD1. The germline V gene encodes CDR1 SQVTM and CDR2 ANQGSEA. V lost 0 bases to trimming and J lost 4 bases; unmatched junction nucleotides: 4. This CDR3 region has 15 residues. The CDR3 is CSVEDRQGSTGELFF. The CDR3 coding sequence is TGCAGCGTTGAAGATCGACAGGGGAGCACCGGGGAGCTGTTTTTT.

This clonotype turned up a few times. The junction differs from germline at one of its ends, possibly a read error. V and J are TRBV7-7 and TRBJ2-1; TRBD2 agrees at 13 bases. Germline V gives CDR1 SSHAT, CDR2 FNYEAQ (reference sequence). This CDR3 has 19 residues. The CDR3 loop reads CASSPGTSGASPQYNEQFF. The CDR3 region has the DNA TGTGCTAGCAGCCCAGGGACTAGCGGGGCCTCCCCCCAATACAATGAGCAGTTCTTC.

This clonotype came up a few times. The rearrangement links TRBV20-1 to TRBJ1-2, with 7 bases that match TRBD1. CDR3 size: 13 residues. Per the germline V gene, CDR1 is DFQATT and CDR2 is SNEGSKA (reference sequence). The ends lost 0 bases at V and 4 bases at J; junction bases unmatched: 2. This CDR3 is CSAREDRPYGYTF. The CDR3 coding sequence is TGCAGTGCTAGAGAGGACAGGCCCTATGGCTACACCTTC.

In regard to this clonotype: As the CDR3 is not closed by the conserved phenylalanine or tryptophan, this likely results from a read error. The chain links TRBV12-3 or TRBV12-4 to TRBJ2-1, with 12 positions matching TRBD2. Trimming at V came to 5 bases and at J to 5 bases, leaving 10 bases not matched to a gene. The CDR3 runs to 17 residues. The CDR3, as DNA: TGTGCCAGCAGTCCACCGACTAGCGGGAGTTTCCACAATGAGCAGTTCTCC. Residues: CASSPPTSGSFHNEQFS.

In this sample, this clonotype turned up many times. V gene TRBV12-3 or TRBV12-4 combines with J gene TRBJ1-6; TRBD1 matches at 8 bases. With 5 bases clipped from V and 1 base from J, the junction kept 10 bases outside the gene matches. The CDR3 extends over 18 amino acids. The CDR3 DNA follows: TGTGCCAGCAGTACCGGACAGGGCAAGGCTTCCTATAATTCACCCCTCCACTTT. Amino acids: CASSTGQGKASYNSPLHF.

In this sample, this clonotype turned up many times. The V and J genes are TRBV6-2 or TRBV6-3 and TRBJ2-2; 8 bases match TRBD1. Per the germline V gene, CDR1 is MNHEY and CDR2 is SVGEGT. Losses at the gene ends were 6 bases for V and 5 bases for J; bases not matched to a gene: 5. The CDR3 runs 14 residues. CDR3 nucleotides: TGTGCCAGCAGGGATTGGACAGGGACCGGGGAGCTGTTTTTT. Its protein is CASRDWTGTGELFF.